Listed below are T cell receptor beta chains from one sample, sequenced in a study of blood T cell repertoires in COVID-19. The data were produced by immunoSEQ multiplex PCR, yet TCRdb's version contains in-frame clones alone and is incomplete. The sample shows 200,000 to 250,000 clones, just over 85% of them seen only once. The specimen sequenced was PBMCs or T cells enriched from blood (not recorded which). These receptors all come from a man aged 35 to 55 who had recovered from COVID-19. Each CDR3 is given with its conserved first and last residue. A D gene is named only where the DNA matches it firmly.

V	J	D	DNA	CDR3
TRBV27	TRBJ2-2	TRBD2	TGTGCCAGCCAATCCTTATCTGGGGCTAGCGGGGGGGCCGCCGGGGAGCTGTTTTTT	CASQSLSGASGGAAGELFF
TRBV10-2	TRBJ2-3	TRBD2	TGCGCCAGCACCGAGGGCAGCGGGAGGCCCCTGGATACGCAGTATTTT	CASTEGSGRPLDTQYF
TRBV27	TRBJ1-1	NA	TGTGCCAGCGTGGGGGGGAACACTGAAGCTTTCTTT	CASVGGNTEAFF
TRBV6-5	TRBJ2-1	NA	TGTGCCAGCAGTTACTCGGGGGGGGCCCCCTACAATGAGCAGTTCTTC	CASSYSGGAPYNEQFF
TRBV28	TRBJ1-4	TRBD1	TGTGCCAGCCATTCCGGGGACAGTTGTAATGAAAAACTGTTTTTT	CASHSGDSCNEKLFF
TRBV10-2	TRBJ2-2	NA	TGCGCCAGCAGTGAGACCGGGGGTACCGGGGAGCTGTTTTTT	CASSETGGTGELFF
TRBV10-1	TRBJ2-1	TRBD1	TGCGCCAGCAGTGCCCCGGGACAGGGCTACAATGAGCAGTTCTTC	CASSAPGQGYNEQFF
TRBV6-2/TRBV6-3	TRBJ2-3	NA	TGTGCCAGCAGCCCCGGTAATCCCACAGATACGCAGTATTTT	CASSPGNPTDTQYF
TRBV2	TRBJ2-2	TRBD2	TGTGCCAGCAGTGAGTGGGGGGGAGCGAACACCGGGGAGCTGTTTTTT	CASSEWGGANTGELFF
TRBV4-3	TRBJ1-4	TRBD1	TGCGCCAGCAGCCAGGGACAGGGGGGTGAAAAACTGTTTTTT	CASSQGQGGEKLFF
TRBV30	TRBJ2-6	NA	TGTGCCTGGAGCCGCAGGGGAGGGACCTCTGGGGCCAACGTCCTGACTTTC	CAWSRRGGTSGANVLTF
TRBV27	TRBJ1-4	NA	TGTGCCAGCAGCCTCAATAAGCCCGTCCGTAATGAAAAACTGTTTTTT	CASSLNKPVRNEKLFF
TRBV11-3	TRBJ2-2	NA	TGTGCCAGCAGCTTGAATAGTCAGGGTGGGGAGCTGTTTTTT	CASSLNSQGGELFF
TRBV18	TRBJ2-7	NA	TGTGCCAGCTCATCTAACTCCTACGAGCAGTACTTC	CASSSNSYEQYF
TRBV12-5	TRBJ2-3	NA	TGTGCTAGTGGTTCGTCCACAGATACGCAGTATTTT	CASGSSTDTQYF
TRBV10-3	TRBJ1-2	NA	TGTGCCATCAGTGGCGGCAGGGATTCCTATGGCTACACCTTC	CAISGGRDSYGYTF
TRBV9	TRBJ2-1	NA	TGTGCCAGCAGCGTAGCTACTGGGCTCGTCTCCTACAATGAGCAGTTCTTC	CASSVATGLVSYNEQFF
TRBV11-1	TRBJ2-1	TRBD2	TGTGCCAGCAGCAATAGCGGGAGGATGTCTCGTAATGAGCAGTTCTTC	CASSNSGRMSRNEQFF
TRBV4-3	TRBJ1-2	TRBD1	TGCGCCAGCAGCCAAGACCCCAGGGGGATAGCTAGCTATGGCTACACCTTC	CASSQDPRGIASYGYTF
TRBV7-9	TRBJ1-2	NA	TGTGCCAGCAGCTTGTTTAGTGACAGCTATGGCTACACCTTC	CASSLFSDSYGYTF
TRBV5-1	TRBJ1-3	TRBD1	TGCGCCAGCAGCTTAACAGGGGCTGGAAACACCATATATTTT	CASSLTGAGNTIYF
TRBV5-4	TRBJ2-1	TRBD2	TGTGCCAGCAGATCCGGACTAGCGGGAGATGGTGAGCAGTTCTTC	CASRSGLAGDGEQFF
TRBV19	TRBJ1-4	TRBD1	TGTACCAGTAGTTTCGGACAGGGTCGGATTAATGAAAAACTGTTTTTT	CTSSFGQGRINEKLFF